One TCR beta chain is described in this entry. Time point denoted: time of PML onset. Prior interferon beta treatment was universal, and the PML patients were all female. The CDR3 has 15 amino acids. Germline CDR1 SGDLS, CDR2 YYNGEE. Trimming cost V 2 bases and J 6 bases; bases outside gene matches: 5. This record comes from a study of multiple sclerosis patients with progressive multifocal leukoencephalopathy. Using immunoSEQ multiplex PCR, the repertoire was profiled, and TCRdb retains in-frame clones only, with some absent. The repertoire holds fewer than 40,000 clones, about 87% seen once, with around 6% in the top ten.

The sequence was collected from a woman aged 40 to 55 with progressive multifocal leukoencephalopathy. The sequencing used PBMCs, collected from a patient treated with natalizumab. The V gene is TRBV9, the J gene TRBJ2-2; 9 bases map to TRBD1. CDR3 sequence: CASSVLQGAAGELFF. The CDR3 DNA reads TGTGCCAGCAGCGTTTTACAGGGGGCCGCCGGGGAGCTGTTTTTT.